Below are 27 T cell receptor beta chains sequenced from a single sample in a study of post-analysis software for immune sequencing data. General study points: Several TRBV segments were more frequent in patients than controls; TRBV5-6, TRBV5-1 and TRBV20-1 belonged to this group.

Their antigens remain unidentified. Each TCR beta cDNA library carried unique molecular identifiers. MiXCR, applied by TCRdb to the PCR reads, yields one record per CDR3 protein. The data show 350,000 to 500,000 distinct CDR3 sequences, with approximately 38% seen just once and approximately 7.1% held by the top ten. Sample: blood. The receptors were gathered from a girl aged 2 to 10 with multiple sclerosis.

The J gene is TRBJ2-7, the V gene TRBV9; 9 bases map to TRBD2. The CDR3 loop spans 15 amino acids. Trimming at V came to 0 bases and at J to 2 bases, leaving 3 bases not matched to a gene. Germline values: CDR1 SGDLS, CDR2 YYNGEE. The CDR3: CASSVGGRGPYEQYF. CDR3 DNA sequence: TGTGCCAGCAGCGTAGGCGGGAGGGGCCCCTACGAGCAGTACTTC. Full variable domain (remainder filled in from reference TRBV9 and TRBJ2-7): DSGVTQTPKHLITATGQRVTLRCSPRSGDLSVYWYQQSLDQGLQFLIQYYNGEERAKGNILERFSAQQFPDLHSELNLSSLELGDSALYFCASSVGGRGPYEQYFGPGTRLTVT.

This chain connects TRBV10-3 to TRBJ1-2; 7 nucleotides line up with TRBD1. The germline V gene has CDR1 ENHRY and CDR2 SYGVKD. This CDR3 comprises 16 residues. Trimming cost V 3 bases and J 8 bases; bases outside gene matches: 15. The CDR3: CAISDPVGGRVNGYTF. The DNA of the CDR3 is TGTGCCATCAGTGACCCCGTAGGGGGCAGGGTGAACGGCTACACCTTC.

The chain joins TRBV28 to TRBJ2-1; TRBD1 is a possible D gene (6 bases). Trimming left V 10 bases short and J 2 bases short, with 15 bases between. This CDR3 is built from 14 residues. Germline V gene sequence: CDR1 MDHEN, CDR2 SYDVKM. The CDR3, as DNA: TGTGCCACCGGGACACCCGAGACCTACAATGAGCAGTTCTTC. As protein: CATGTPETYNEQFF.

This clonotype has a handful of counts. The chain uses TRBV20-1 and TRBJ2-4; D not resolved. The assigned J gene may be wrong: the sequence end matches TRBJ2-7 better. Per the germline V gene, CDR1 is DFQATT and CDR2 is SNEGSKA (reference sequence). The CDR3 extends over 11 amino acids. The chain's CDR3 is CSASERYEQYF. The CDR3 region has the DNA TGCAGTGCTAGTGAAAGGTACGAGCAGTACTTC.

This chain joins TRBV3-1 and TRBJ2-3, with 10 bases matching TRBD1. V dropped 0 bases and J dropped 1; count of bases not matched to a gene: 7. This CDR3 spans 18 amino acids. Germline V gene sequence: CDR1 LGHDT, CDR2 YNNKEL (reference sequence). In DNA form, the CDR3 reads TGTGCCAGCAGCCAAGACGCTCCTGGACAGGGGGGCACAGATACGCAGTATTTT. It yields the protein CASSQDAPGQGGTDTQYF.

This chain connects TRBV20-1 to TRBJ1-2, with D perhaps matching TRBD1 (5 bases). There are 14 residues in the CDR3. Germline loops: CDR1 DFQATT, CDR2 SNEGSKA (reference sequence). V gave up 7 bases and J gave up 7 bases, with 22 bases separating them. The DNA of the CDR3 is TGCAGTGTAGGAGGGCCAGGGACTCTCAGTGGCTACACCTTC. Translation gives CSVGGPGTLSGYTF.

The chain employs TRBV28 and TRBJ2-4, with a possible D match to TRBD1 (5 bases). CDR1 and CDR2 from the germline V gene are MDHEN and SYDVKM. Trimming stripped 7 bases from V and 13 bases from J, with 17 bases between. This CDR3 contains 12 residues. Written as DNA, the CDR3 is TGTGCCAGCAAACAGGTTATAGGGAAGCAGTACTTC. Residues: CASKQVIGKQYF. The full variable domain, in which reference TRBV28 and TRBJ2-4 provide the parts outside the CDR3, is DVKVTQSSRYLVKRTGEKVFLECVQDMDHENMFWYRQDPGLGLRLIYFSYDVKMKEKGDIPEGYSVSREKKERFSLILESASTNQTSMYLCASKQVIGKQYFGAGTRLSVL.

The chain is built from TRBV28 and TRBJ2-3, with 10 bases identical to TRBD1. The V segment lost 6 bases and the J segment 1 base; nucleotides outside the gene matches: 4. Looked up from germline, CDR1 is MDHEN and CDR2 is SYDVKM. There are 15 residues in the CDR3. The CDR3 spells CASRGQGFGTDTQYF. The DNA of the CDR3 is TGTGCCAGCAGGGGACAGGGGTTTGGCACAGATACGCAGTATTTT.

V gene TRBV11-2 combines with J gene TRBJ2-1; the D gene could be TRBD1 or TRBD2 (5 bases each). The CDR3 runs 15 residues. V lost 7 bases and J 10 bases, leaving 23 bases between the germline ends. The germline V gene has CDR1 SGHAT and CDR2 FQNNGV. CDR3 amino acids: CASTWGNCEPGEQFF. The CDR3 DNA reads as TGTGCCAGCACCTGGGGGAATTGCGAGCCAGGCGAGCAGTTCTTC.

In its sample, this clonotype was seen a few times. The rearrangement links TRBV3-1 to TRBJ1-6; no clear D. This CDR3 has 15 amino acids. V gave up 2 bases and J gave up 7 bases, with 12 bases separating them. Germline CDR1 LGHDT, CDR2 YNNKEL (reference sequence). The CDR3 region has the DNA TGTGCCAGCAGCCAACACGGGGAGTCGAATTCACCCCTCCACTTT. Translating gives CASSQHGESNSPLHF.

V usage is TRBV4-3 and J usage is TRBJ1-4, with no clear D. V lost 4 bases, J lost 4 bases, and 13 bases lay in between. The CDR3 has 15 amino acids. The germline CDR1 and CDR2 sequences are LGHNA and YSLEER. The CDR3 bases are TGCGCCAGCAGCCGCCGTCAGCAGAGTAATGAAAAACTGTTTTTT. It yields the protein CASSRRQQSNEKLFF.

In DNA form, the CDR3 reads TGCAGTGCCGGAGTGGGGCTATACAATGAGCAGTACTTC. This encodes CSAGVGLYNEQYF. The chain couples TRBV20-1 to TRBJ2-5; the D gene is possibly TRBD1 (5 bases). V lost 6 bases and J lost 11, with 22 bases in between. CDR1 is DFQATT and CDR2 is SNEGSKA in the germline V gene (reference sequence). CDR3 length: 13 residues.

V usage is TRBV28 and J usage is TRBJ2-7; 8 bases agree with TRBD1. The CDR3 runs 14 residues. Germline V lookup: CDR1 MDHEN, CDR2 SYDVKM. Unmatched junction bases numbered 8, after V lost 5 bases and J lost 5 bases. DNA for the CDR3: TGTGCCAGCAGTCCGTGGACAGGGCAAAACGAGCAGTACTTC. Residues: CASSPWTGQNEQYF.

This chain uses TRBV3-1 with TRBJ1-1; D is perhaps TRBD1 (5 bases). Trimming took 7 bases from V and 6 from J, leaving 9 bases between them. This CDR3 contains 11 residues. Germline CDR1 LGHDT, CDR2 YNNKEL (reference sequence). Here the CDR3 reads CASKKGSEAFF. DNA of the CDR3: TGTGCCAGCAAAAAGGGGTCTGAAGCTTTCTTT.

This clonotype was observed a handful of times. This rearrangement joins TRBV6-5 to TRBJ2-1; tentatively, D is TRBD2 (6 bases). From germline, CDR1 is MNHEY and CDR2 SVGAGI. Trimming removed 2 bases from V and 4 bases from J, with 12 bases in between. The CDR3 is 15 amino acids. The CDR3 here is CASSYHGGGYNEQFF. CDR3 coding DNA: TGTGCCAGCAGTTACCACGGAGGAGGGTACAATGAGCAGTTCTTC.

This clonotype was observed a handful of times. CDR3 DNA sequence: TGTGCCAGCAGTTACTGGGGGGCAGGTCAGCCCCAGCATTTT. This gives the protein CASSYWGAGQPQHF. This rearrangement joins TRBV6-2 or TRBV6-3 to TRBJ1-5; a weak D match, TRBD1 (6 bases). CDR3 length: 14 residues. The ends were cut back, 1 base at V and 6 bases at J, with 10 bases in the middle. CDR1 is MNHEY and CDR2 is SVGEGT in the germline V gene.

This clonotype was seen only a few times. The chain carries TRBV2 and TRBJ1-5; 8 positions agree with TRBD1. The J segment lost 5 bases and the V segment lost 7 bases, leaving 1 base of the junction unmatched. The germline V gene has CDR1 SNHLY and CDR2 FYNNEI. The CDR3 is 12 amino acids. As DNA, the CDR3 is TGTGCCAGCAAGGACAGGGATCAGCCCCAGCATTTT. Translating gives CASKDRDQPQHF.

The V and J genes are TRBV14 and TRBJ1-2, with unresolved D. Per the germline V gene, CDR1 is SGHDN and CDR2 is FVKESK. The CDR3 extends over 15 amino acids. V was clipped by 0 bases and J by 2 bases, with 10 bases between them. The CDR3 reads CASSQDRRRNYGYTF. The CDR3 DNA reads TGTGCCAGCAGCCAAGATAGGCGGCGAAACTATGGCTACACCTTC.

The genes are TRBV27 and TRBJ2-7; 7 bases are a match to TRBD1. The CDR3 is 15 amino acids. From germline, CDR1 is MNHEY and CDR2 SMNVEV (reference sequence). The V segment lost 5 bases and the J segment 5 bases; nucleotides outside the gene matches: 12. The CDR3: CASSNRQGSTHEQYF. CDR3 nucleotides: TGTGCCAGCAGTAATAGACAGGGTAGCACCCACGAGCAGTACTTC.

The rearrangement joins TRBV2 to TRBJ2-3; D unresolved. This CDR3 contains 14 residues. Germline CDR1 is SNHLY and CDR2 is FYNNEI. Trimming stripped 5 bases from V and 2 bases from J, with 11 bases between. CDR3 nucleotide sequence: TGTGCCAGCAGTCGGGTCTACTACACAGATACGCAGTATTTT. Translation: CASSRVYYTDTQYF. The full variable domain, in which reference TRBV2 and TRBJ2-3 provide the parts outside the CDR3, is EPEVTQTPSHQVTQMGQEVILRCVPISNHLYFYWYRQILGQKVEFLVSFYNNEISEKSEIFDDQFSVERPDGSNFTLKIRSTKLEDSAMYFCASSRVYYTDTQYFGPGTRLTVL.

This clonotype appeared a single time. This chain links TRBV29-1 with TRBJ2-7; D is possibly TRBD2 (6 bases). The end of the DNA aligns better with TRBJ2-5, so the J call may be wrong. The germline gives CDR1 SQVTM, CDR2 ANQGSEA. The CDR3 runs to 12 residues. CDR3 nucleotide sequence: TGCAGCGCCGGAGGGAACGGTGAGACCCAGTACTTC. Amino acids: CSAGGNGETQYF.

This clonotype has more than one count but fewer than ten. The chain is built from TRBV7-9 and TRBJ2-7; D is possibly TRBD2 (5 bases). The CDR3 is made up of 14 amino acids. Germline values: CDR1 SEHNR, CDR2 FQNEAQ (reference sequence). The V end lost 8 bases, the J end lost 2 bases, and 16 bases lay between the germline ends. This CDR3 is CASGHPGGPYEQYF. In nucleotides, the CDR3 is TGTGCCAGCGGGCATCCCGGCGGGCCCTACGAGCAGTACTTC.

This rearrangement joins TRBV7-3 to TRBJ2-7; 8 bases align to TRBD2. The germline V gene has CDR1 SGHTA and CDR2 FQGTGA. The V and J ends lost 1 base and 3 bases, in that order; junction bases with no gene match: 5. The CDR3 consists of 15 residues. Here the CDR3 DNA reads TGTGCCAGCAGCTTAAGGCCCGGGACTAGCTACGAGCAGTACTTC. As protein: CASSLRPGTSYEQYF.

The chain uses TRBV12-3 or TRBV12-4 and TRBJ2-5, with D uncertain. The CDR3 consists of 13 residues. Deletions cut 5 bases from V and 2 bases from J, with 9 bases between. The CDR3 sequence: CASSQARQETQYF. CDR3 DNA sequence: TGTGCCAGCAGTCAGGCGCGACAAGAGACCCAGTACTTC.

The V and J genes are TRBV10-3 and TRBJ1-3; D not resolved. V lost 5 bases, J lost 0 bases, and 5 bases lay in between. Germline-derived CDR1 and CDR2 are ENHRY and SYGVKD. CDR3 length: 13 residues. The CDR3 DNA reads as TGTGCCATCAGTCCCTACTCTGGAAACACCATATATTTT. Translated, it gives CAISPYSGNTIYF.

The V gene is TRBV7-9, the J gene TRBJ2-1; TRBD2 matches at 8 bases. From germline, CDR1 is SEHNR and CDR2 FQNEAQ (reference sequence). V gave up 5 bases and J gave up 1 base; unmatched junction bases: 7. This CDR3 is 16 amino acids long. The CDR3 spells CASSTRLARSYNEQFF. CDR3 DNA: TGTGCCAGCAGCACCCGACTAGCGCGTTCCTACAATGAGCAGTTCTTC.

This rearrangement joins TRBV5-6 to TRBJ2-5; D gene uncertain. Germline CDR1 reads SGHDT; CDR2 reads YYEEEE. The V and J ends lost 3 bases and 2 bases respectively, with 11 bases between them. The CDR3 loop spans 14 amino acids. DNA of the CDR3: TGTGCCAGCAGCTGCGATAGGTTACAAGAGACCCAGTACTTC. Protein product: CASSCDRLQETQYF.